The source of this T cell receptor beta chain is a study of blood T cell repertoires in COVID-19. Turning to the study itself: COVID-19 samples collected from the United States, Italy and Spain covered acute and convalescent phases. T cells, B-cell-depleted T cells, or PBMCs supplied cDNA or gDNA.

The germline gives CDR1 LNHDA, CDR2 SQIVND (reference sequence). The V end lost 4 bases, the J end lost 4 bases, and 8 bases lay between the germline ends. The CDR3 has 14 amino acids. This table comes from immunoSEQ multiplex PCR, and its TCRdb copy is limited to in-frame clones, with some not included. Of a few hundred thousand clones in the sample, approximately 88% were seen once. The V and J genes are TRBV19 and TRBJ1-6, with D possibly being TRBD1 (6 bases). This sequence originates from a woman aged 25 to 39 who had recovered from COVID-19. Sample: peripheral blood. CDR3 sequence (DNA): TGTGCCAGTAGTACAGGACAGTATAATTCACCCCTCCACTTT. Translated: CASSTGQYNSPLHF.